These T cell receptor beta chains were read from a single sample in a study of shared clonotypes between healthy human individuals. The data were produced by immunoSEQ multiplex PCR, yet TCRdb's version contains in-frame clones alone and is incomplete. The sample has under 600,000 clones, roughly 79% seen once. The sample comprised PBMCs. The receptors stem from a woman between 40 and 50 years old in good health. Some clones in this sample may be carry-over from other donors' samples. Both conserved end residues are part of each CDR3. A D gene is named only where the DNA matches it firmly. The size of a clone is reported for some rows only, either as once, few or many, or as a class for expanded clones.

j_gene: TRBJ2-7; v_gene: TRBV27; len: 14; d_gene: TRBD2; abundance: NA; CDR3aa: CASCRLAGRYEQYF; CDR3nt: TGTGCCAGCTGCCGACTAGCGGGACGCTACGAGCAGTACTTC
j_gene: TRBJ2-1; v_gene: TRBV4-3; len: 15; d_gene: NA; abundance: medium-sized; CDR3aa: CASSQVRGNYNEQFF; CDR3nt: TGCGCCAGCAGCCAAGTACGGGGGAACTACAATGAGCAGTTCTTC
j_gene: TRBJ1-5; v_gene: TRBV5-4; len: 16; d_gene: TRBD1; abundance: few; CDR3aa: CASSFGGQGTNQPQHF; CDR3nt: TGTGCCAGCAGCTTTGGGGGACAGGGTACCAATCAGCCCCAGCATTTT
j_gene: TRBJ2-2; v_gene: TRBV6-6; len: 15; d_gene: TRBD2; abundance: NA; CDR3aa: CASHWGGEGTGELFF; CDR3nt: TGTGCCAGCCATTGGGGGGGAGAGGGCACCGGGGAGCTGTTTTTT
j_gene: TRBJ2-5; v_gene: TRBV4-3; len: 17; d_gene: NA; abundance: NA; CDR3aa: CASSQDHGTLWGETQYF; CDR3nt: TGCGCCAGCAGCCAAGATCATGGGACCCTCTGGGGAGAGACCCAGTACTTC
j_gene: TRBJ2-3; v_gene: TRBV4-3; len: 18; d_gene: TRBD2; abundance: once; CDR3aa: CASSQDPPTSGVTDTQYF; CDR3nt: TGCGCCAGCAGCCAAGATCCCCCGACTAGCGGGGTCACAGATACGCAGTATTTT
j_gene: TRBJ2-1; v_gene: TRBV10-2; len: 13; d_gene: NA; abundance: NA; CDR3aa: CASRLSSYNEQFF; CDR3nt: TGCGCCAGCAGATTGAGCTCCTACAATGAGCAGTTCTTC
j_gene: TRBJ1-2; v_gene: TRBV19; len: 14; d_gene: NA; abundance: NA; CDR3aa: CASSIATDNYGYTF; CDR3nt: TGTGCCAGTAGTATCGCCACAGATAACTATGGCTACACCTTC
j_gene: TRBJ2-1; v_gene: TRBV10-2; len: 14; d_gene: TRBD2; abundance: NA; CDR3aa: CASSQTSGRNEQFF; CDR3nt: TGCGCCAGCAGCCAGACTAGCGGGAGAAATGAGCAGTTCTTC
j_gene: TRBJ2-7; v_gene: TRBV9; len: 15; d_gene: NA; abundance: NA; CDR3aa: CASSTTGTASYEQYF; CDR3nt: TGTGCCAGCAGCACAACCGGGACGGCCTCCTACGAGCAGTACTTC
j_gene: TRBJ1-2; v_gene: TRBV5-1; len: 15; d_gene: TRBD1; abundance: NA; CDR3aa: CASSPDGQGGNGYTF; CDR3nt: TGCGCCAGCAGCCCAGACGGACAGGGCGGAAATGGCTACACCTTC
j_gene: TRBJ2-1; v_gene: TRBV5-1; len: 14; d_gene: NA; abundance: NA; CDR3aa: CASSLNGAGYEQFF; CDR3nt: TGCGCCAGCAGCTTGAACGGAGCTGGCTATGAGCAGTTCTTC
j_gene: TRBJ1-2; v_gene: TRBV5-6; len: 16; d_gene: NA; abundance: NA; CDR3aa: CASSLGPRGGSYGYTF; CDR3nt: TGTGCCAGCAGCTTGGGACCGAGAGGAGGGAGCTATGGCTACACCTTC
j_gene: TRBJ1-2; v_gene: TRBV6-5; len: 15; d_gene: NA; abundance: NA; CDR3aa: CASSYFPGADKGYTF; CDR3nt: TGTGCCAGCAGTTATTTCCCAGGGGCCGATAAAGGCTACACCTTC
j_gene: TRBJ2-7; v_gene: TRBV29-1; len: 13; d_gene: TRBD2; abundance: NA; CDR3aa: CSVVAGLRYEQYF; CDR3nt: TGCAGCGTCGTAGCGGGACTACGCTACGAGCAGTACTTC
j_gene: TRBJ2-3; v_gene: TRBV7-7; len: 14; d_gene: NA; abundance: NA; CDR3aa: CASSLDRHTDTQYF; CDR3nt: TGTGCTAGCAGCCTGGACAGACACACAGATACGCAGTATTTT
j_gene: TRBJ2-1; v_gene: TRBV28; len: 15; d_gene: TRBD2; abundance: NA; CDR3aa: CASSLTSGEYNEQFF; CDR3nt: TGTGCCAGCAGCCTGACTAGCGGGGAATACAATGAGCAGTTCTTC
j_gene: TRBJ1-1; v_gene: TRBV5-1; len: 19; d_gene: NA; abundance: NA; CDR3aa: CASSLARNDFYLMNTEAFF; CDR3nt: TGCGCCAGCAGCTTGGCCCGAAACGACTTCTATCTAATGAACACTGAAGCTTTCTTT
j_gene: TRBJ1-2; v_gene: TRBV6-1; len: 14; d_gene: TRBD1; abundance: few; CDR3aa: CASTPTTGGYGYTF; CDR3nt: TGTGCCAGCACCCCGACTACAGGGGGCTATGGCTACACCTTC
j_gene: TRBJ1-1; v_gene: TRBV28; len: 14; d_gene: NA; abundance: few; CDR3aa: CASRVQGRGTEAFF; CDR3nt: TGTGCCAGCAGAGTCCAGGGAAGGGGCACTGAAGCTTTCTTT
j_gene: TRBJ2-6; v_gene: TRBV30; len: 17; d_gene: TRBD1; abundance: NA; CDR3aa: CAWSIDRVRSGANVLTF; CDR3nt: TGTGCCTGGAGTATCGACAGGGTCCGCTCTGGGGCCAACGTCCTGACTTTC
j_gene: TRBJ2-5; v_gene: TRBV28; len: 14; d_gene: TRBD1; abundance: NA; CDR3aa: CASTESGGQETQYF; CDR3nt: TGTGCCAGCACCGAATCAGGGGGCCAAGAGACCCAGTACTTC
j_gene: TRBJ1-3; v_gene: TRBV15; len: 16; d_gene: NA; abundance: once; CDR3aa: CATSRERAGSGNTIYF; CDR3nt: TGTGCCACCAGCAGAGAGAGGGCAGGATCTGGAAACACCATATATTTT
j_gene: TRBJ2-1; v_gene: TRBV18; len: 17; d_gene: TRBD1; abundance: NA; CDR3aa: CASSPARTGNRFNEQFF; CDR3nt: TGTGCCAGCTCACCCGCCCGGACAGGGAACCGGTTCAATGAGCAGTTCTTC